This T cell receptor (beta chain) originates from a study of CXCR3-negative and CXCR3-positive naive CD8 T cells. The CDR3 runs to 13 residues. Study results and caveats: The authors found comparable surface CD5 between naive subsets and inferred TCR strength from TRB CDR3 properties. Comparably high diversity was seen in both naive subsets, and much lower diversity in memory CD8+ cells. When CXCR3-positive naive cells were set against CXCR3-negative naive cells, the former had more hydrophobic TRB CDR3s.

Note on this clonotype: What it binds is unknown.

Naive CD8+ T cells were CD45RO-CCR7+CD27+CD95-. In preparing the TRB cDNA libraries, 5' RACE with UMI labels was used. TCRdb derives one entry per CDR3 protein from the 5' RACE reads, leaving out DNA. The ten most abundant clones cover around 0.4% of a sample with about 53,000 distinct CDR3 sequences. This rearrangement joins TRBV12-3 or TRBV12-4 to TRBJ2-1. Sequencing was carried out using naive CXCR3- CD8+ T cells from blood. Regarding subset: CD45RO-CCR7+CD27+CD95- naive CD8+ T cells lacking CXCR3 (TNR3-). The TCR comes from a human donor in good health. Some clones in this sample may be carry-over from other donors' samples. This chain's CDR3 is CASSLSKGNEQFF.